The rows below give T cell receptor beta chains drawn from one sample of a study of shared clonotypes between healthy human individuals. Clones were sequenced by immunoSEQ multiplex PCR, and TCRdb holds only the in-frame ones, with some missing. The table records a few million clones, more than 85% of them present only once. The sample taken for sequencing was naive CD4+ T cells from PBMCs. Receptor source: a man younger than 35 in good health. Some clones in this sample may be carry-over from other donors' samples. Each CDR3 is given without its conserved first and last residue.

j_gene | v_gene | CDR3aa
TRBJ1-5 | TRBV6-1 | ASRPSQGSPN
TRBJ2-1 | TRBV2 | ASRGFETASYNEQF
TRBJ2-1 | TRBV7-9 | ASSLGLAGEEQF
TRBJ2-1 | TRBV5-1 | ASSAHGLANEQF
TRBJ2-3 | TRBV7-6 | ASSPGGGSPTDTQY
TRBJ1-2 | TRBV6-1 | ASRGSTNYGYT
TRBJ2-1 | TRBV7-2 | ASRARGSSYNEQF
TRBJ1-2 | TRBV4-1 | ASSPRGYGYT
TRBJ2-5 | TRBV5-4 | ASSYGTSGTETQY
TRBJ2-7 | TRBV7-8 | ASSHAPGTGTYEQY
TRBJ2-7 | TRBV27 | ASSFPLSGEQY
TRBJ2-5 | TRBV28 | ASSSPSGSGQETQY
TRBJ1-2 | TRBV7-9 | ASSLESTYGYT
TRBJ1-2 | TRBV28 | ASSQGDHYGYT
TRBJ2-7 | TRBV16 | ASSHEAGLREQY
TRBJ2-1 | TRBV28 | ASSLWTQGYNEQF
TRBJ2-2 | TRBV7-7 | ASSFGTSGRGPNTGELF
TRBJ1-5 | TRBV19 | ASLSGGDGNQPQH
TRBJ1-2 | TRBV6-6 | ASSRLGFGYT
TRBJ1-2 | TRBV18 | ASSPVGDRVVYGYT
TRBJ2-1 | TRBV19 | ASSTGGAPSYNEQF
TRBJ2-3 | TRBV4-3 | ASSQVHLGTPRDTQY